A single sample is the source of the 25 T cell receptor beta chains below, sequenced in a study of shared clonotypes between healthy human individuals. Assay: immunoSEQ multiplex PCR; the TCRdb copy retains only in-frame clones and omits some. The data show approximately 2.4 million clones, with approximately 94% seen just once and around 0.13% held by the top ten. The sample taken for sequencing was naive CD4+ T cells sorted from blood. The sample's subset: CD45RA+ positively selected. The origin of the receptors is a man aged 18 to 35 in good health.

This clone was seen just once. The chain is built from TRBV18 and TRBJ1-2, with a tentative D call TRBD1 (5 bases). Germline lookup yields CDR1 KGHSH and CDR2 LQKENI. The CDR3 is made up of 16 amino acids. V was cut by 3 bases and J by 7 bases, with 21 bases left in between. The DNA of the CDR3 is TGTGCCAGCTCACCCCTACCGGGACTTGCCGTCGGTGGCTACACCTTC. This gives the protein CASSPLPGLAVGGYTF.

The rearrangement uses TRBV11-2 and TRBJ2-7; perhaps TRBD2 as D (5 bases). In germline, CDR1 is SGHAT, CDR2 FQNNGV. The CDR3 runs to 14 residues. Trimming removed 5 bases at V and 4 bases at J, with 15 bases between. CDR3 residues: CASSPSSPGYEQYF. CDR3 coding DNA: TGTGCCAGCAGCCCTAGCTCCCCAGGATACGAGCAGTACTTC.

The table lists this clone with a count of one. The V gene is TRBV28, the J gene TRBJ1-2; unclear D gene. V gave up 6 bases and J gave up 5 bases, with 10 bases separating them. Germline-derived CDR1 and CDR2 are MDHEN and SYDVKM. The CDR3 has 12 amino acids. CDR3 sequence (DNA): TGTGCCAGCAGCCTTAACTATTATGGCTACACCTTC. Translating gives CASSLNYYGYTF.

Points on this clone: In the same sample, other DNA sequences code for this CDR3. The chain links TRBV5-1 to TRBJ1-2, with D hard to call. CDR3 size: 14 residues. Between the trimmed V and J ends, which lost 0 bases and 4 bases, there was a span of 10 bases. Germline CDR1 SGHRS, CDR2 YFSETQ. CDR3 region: CASSLADGPYGYTF. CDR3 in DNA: TGCGCCAGCAGCTTGGCCGACGGTCCCTATGGCTACACCTTC.

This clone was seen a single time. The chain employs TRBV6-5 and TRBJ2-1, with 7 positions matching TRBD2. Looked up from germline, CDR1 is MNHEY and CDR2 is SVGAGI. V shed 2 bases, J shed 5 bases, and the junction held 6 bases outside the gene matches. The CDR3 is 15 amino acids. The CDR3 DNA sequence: TGTGCCAGCAGTTACGGGGGGGAGCTTCACAATGAGCAGTTCTTC. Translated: CASSYGGELHNEQFF.

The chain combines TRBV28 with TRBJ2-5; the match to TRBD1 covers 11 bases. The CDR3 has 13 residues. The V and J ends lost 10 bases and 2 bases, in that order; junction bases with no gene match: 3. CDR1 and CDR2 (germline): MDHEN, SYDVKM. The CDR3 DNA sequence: TGTGCCACCGGGGACAGGGGGCAAGAGACCCAGTACTTC. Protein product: CATGDRGQETQYF.

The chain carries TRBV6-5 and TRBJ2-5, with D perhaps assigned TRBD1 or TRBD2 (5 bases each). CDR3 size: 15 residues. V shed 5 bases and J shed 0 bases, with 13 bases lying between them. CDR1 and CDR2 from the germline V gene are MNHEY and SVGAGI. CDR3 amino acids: CASSTGASDQETQYF. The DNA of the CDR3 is TGTGCCAGCAGTACCGGGGCCAGTGACCAAGAGACCCAGTACTTC.

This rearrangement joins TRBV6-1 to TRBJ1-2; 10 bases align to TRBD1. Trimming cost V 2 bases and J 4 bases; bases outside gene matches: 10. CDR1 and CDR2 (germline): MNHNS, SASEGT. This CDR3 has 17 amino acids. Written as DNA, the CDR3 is TGTGCCAGCAGTGAAAGAATTTCAGGACAGGGGGTCTATGGCTACACCTTC. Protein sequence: CASSERISGQGVYGYTF.

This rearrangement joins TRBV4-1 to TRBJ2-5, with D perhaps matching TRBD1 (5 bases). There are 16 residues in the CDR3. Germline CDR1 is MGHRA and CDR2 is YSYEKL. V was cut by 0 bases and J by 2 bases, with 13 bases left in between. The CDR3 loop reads CASSQDQGAMQETQYF. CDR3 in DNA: TGCGCCAGCAGCCAAGATCAAGGGGCCATGCAAGAGACCCAGTACTTC.

CDR3 loop: CASSPPRIPNTEAFF. Written as DNA, the CDR3 is TGCGCCAGCAGCCCCCCCCGGATCCCGAACACTGAAGCTTTCTTT. The genes are TRBV5-1 and TRBJ1-1; D call uncertain. The germline V gene encodes CDR1 SGHRS and CDR2 YFSETQ. The CDR3 is made up of 15 amino acids. Trimming cost V 4 bases and J 1 base, with 14 bases left between them.

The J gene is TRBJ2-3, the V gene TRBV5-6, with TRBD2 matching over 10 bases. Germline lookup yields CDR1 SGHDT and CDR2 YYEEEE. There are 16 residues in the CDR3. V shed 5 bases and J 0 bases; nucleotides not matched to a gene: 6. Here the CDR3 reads CASRPLAGSSTDTQYF. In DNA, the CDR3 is TGTGCCAGCAGGCCACTAGCGGGAAGTAGCACAGATACGCAGTATTTT.

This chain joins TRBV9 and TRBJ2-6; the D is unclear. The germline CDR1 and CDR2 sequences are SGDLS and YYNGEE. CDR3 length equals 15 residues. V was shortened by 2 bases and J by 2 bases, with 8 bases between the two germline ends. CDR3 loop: CASSVGTTGANVLTF. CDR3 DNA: TGTGCCAGCAGCGTGGGTACGACTGGGGCCAACGTCCTGACTTTC.

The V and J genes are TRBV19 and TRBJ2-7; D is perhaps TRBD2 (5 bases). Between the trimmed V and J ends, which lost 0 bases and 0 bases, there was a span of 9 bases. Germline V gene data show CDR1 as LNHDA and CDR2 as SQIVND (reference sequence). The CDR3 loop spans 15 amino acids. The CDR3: CASSIDSAASYEQYF. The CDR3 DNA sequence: TGTGCCAGTAGTATAGATTCAGCGGCCTCCTACGAGCAGTACTTC.

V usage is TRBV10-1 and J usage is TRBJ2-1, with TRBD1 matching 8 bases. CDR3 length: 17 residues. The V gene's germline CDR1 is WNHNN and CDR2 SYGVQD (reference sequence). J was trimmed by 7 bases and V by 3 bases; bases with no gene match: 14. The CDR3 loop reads CASSDRDRRKQANEQFF. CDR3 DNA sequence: TGCGCCAGCAGTGACCGGGACAGGCGCAAACAGGCGAATGAGCAGTTCTTC.

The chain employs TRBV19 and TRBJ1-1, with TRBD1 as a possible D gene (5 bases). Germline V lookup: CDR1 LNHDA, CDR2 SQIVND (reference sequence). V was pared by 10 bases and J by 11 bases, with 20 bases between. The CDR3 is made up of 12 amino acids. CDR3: CATKGPRTGAFF. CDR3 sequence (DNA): TGTGCCACGAAGGGGCCTCGTACGGGGGCTTTCTTT.

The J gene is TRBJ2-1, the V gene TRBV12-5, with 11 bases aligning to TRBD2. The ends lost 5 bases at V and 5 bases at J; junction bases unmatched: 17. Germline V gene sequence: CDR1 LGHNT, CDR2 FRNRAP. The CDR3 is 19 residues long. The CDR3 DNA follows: TGTGCTAGTGGTCCCGGTCCTAGCGGGAGGATGGTTCGGCACAATGAGCAGTTCTTC. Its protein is CASGPGPSGRMVRHNEQFF.

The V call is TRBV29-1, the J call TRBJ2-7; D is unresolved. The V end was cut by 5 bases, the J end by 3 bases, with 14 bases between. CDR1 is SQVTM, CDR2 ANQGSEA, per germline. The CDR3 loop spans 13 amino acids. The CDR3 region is CSVRAPGSYEQYF. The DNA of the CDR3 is TGCAGCGTTAGGGCCCCCGGCAGCTACGAGCAGTACTTC.

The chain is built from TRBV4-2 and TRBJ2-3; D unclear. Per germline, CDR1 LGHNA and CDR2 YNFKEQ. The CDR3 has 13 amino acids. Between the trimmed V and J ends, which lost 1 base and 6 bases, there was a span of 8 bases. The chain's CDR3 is CASSQVQRDTQYF. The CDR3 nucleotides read TGTGCCAGCAGCCAAGTTCAGCGCGATACGCAGTATTTT.

The CDR3 sequence is CASSIGTQETQYF. DNA of the CDR3: TGTGCCAGCAGCATTGGAACCCAAGAGACCCAGTACTTC. The chain is built from TRBV11-2 and TRBJ2-5; D is undetermined. Per the germline V gene, CDR1 is SGHAT and CDR2 is FQNNGV. The V end lost 5 bases, the J end lost 1 base, and 8 bases lay between the germline ends. The CDR3 has 13 residues.

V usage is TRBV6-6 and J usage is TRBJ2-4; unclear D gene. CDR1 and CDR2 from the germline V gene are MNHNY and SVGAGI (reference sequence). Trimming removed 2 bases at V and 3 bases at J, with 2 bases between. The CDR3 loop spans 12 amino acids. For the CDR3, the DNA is TGTGCCAGCAGTTACGTCAAAAACATTCAGTACTTC. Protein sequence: CASSYVKNIQYF.

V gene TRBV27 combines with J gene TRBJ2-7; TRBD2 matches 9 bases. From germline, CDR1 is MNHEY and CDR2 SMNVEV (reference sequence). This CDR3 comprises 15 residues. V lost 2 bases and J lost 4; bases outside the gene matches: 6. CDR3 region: CASSLQAGGPYEQYF. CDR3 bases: TGTGCCAGCAGTTTACAGGCGGGAGGGCCGTACGAGCAGTACTTC.

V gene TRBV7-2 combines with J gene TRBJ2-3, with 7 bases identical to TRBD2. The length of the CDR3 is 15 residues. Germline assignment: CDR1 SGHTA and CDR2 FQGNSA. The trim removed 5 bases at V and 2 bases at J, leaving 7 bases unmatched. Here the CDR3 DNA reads TGTGCCAGCAGCCTCCAGCGGGGAGTCACAGATACGCAGTATTTT. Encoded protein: CASSLQRGVTDTQYF.

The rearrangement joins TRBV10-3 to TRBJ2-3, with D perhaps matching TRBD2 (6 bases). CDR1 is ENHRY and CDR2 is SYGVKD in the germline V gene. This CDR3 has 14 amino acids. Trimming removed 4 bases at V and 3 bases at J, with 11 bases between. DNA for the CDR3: TGTGCCATCAGTGGGTATGGGGGGACAGATACGCAGTATTTT. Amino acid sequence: CAISGYGGTDTQYF.

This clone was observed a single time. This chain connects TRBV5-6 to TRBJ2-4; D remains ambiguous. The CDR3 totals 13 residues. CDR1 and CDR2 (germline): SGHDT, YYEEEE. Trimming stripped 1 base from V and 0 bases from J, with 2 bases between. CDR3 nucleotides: TGTGCCAGCAGCTTGAAAGCCAAAAACATTCAGTACTTC. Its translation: CASSLKAKNIQYF.

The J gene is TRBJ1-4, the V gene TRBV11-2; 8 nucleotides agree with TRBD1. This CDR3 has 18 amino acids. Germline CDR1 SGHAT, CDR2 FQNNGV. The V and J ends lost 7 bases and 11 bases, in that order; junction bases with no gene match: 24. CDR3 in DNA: TGTGCCAGCACCCCGTGGGCAGGGGGCCGTGTAGGCTTGGAGAAACTGTTTTTT. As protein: CASTPWAGGRVGLEKLFF.